The 20 T cell receptor beta chains in this list originate from one sample, sequenced in a study of blood T cells in healthy people across ages. PCR was performed a second time for about 7 to 12 cycles using a sample-barcoded 5' primer and a J-beta primer mix. TCRdb reanalysed the 5' RACE reads using MiXCR and keeps one entry per CDR3 protein. The data contain 790,000 or so distinct CDR3 sequences, roughly three fifths of them singletons. Input material: blood. Every receptor here comes from a middle-aged man in good health.

This chain joins TRBV27 and TRBJ2-1, with 10 positions matching TRBD2. This CDR3 spans 15 amino acids. V dropped 6 bases and J dropped 9; count of bases not matched to a gene: 11. CDR1 and CDR2 from the germline V gene are MNHEY and SMNVEV (reference sequence). The CDR3 nucleotides read TGTGCCAGCAGACTAACCAGCGGGGGGGCCGGTGAGCAGTTCTTC. This codes for CASRLTSGGAGEQFF.

This clonotype was seen a few times. V gene TRBV7-2 combines with J gene TRBJ2-3; possible D gene TRBD1, 5 bases. The CDR3 has 12 amino acids. V was pared by 5 bases and J by 7 bases, with 10 bases between. Germline lookup yields CDR1 SGHTA and CDR2 FQGNSA. The CDR3 region has the DNA TGTGCCAGCAGCCTAGACAGAAATACGCAGTATTTT. Protein sequence: CASSLDRNTQYF. The variable domain in full, completed from reference TRBV7-2 and TRBJ2-3, reads GAGVSQSPSNKVTEKGKDVELRCDPISGHTALYWYRQSLGQGLEFLIYFQGNSAPDKSGLPSDRFSAERTGGSVSTLTIQRTQQEDSAVYLCASSLDRNTQYFGPGTRLTVL.

V gene TRBV29-1 combines with J gene TRBJ2-3, with D maybe TRBD2 (6 bases). V lost 7 bases and J lost 2, with 16 bases in between. The CDR3 runs 14 residues. Germline V gene sequence: CDR1 SQVTM, CDR2 ANQGSEA. DNA for the CDR3: TGCAGCGGACTGAAGCGGGCCCTCACAGATACGCAGTATTTT. It codes for CSGLKRALTDTQYF.

This chain joins TRBV20-1 and TRBJ1-6; the D gene is possibly TRBD1 (6 bases). Germline V gene sequence: CDR1 DFQATT, CDR2 SNEGSKA (reference sequence). The CDR3 is 14 amino acids. The V gene lost 2 bases and the J gene lost 7 bases, with 12 bases spanning the gap. In DNA form, the CDR3 reads TGCAGTGCTAGACCCTGGACAGAGAATTCACCCCTCCACTTT. Translated: CSARPWTENSPLHF.

This clonotype was seen more than once but under ten times. The chain has TRBV25-1 and TRBJ2-3, with D uncertain. The V gene's germline CDR1 is MGHDK and CDR2 SYGVNS. Trimming removed 6 bases from V and 2 bases from J, with 6 bases in between. This CDR3 is 12 amino acids long. The CDR3 DNA is TGTGCCAGCAGGAAACACACAGATACGCAGTATTTT. It codes for CASRKHTDTQYF.

The rearrangement uses TRBV7-2 and TRBJ2-7; 9 positions agree with TRBD1. CDR1 and CDR2 from the germline V gene are SGHTA and FQGNSA. The CDR3 extends over 16 amino acids. With V trimmed by 1 base and J by 2 bases, 6 bases remained unmatched. The CDR3 loop is CASSLGRQGGAYEQYF. The CDR3 coding sequence is TGTGCCAGCAGCTTAGGCAGACAGGGGGGGGCCTACGAGCAGTACTTC.

This clonotype was recorded at least ten times. For the CDR3, the DNA is TGCAGTGCTAGAGACGGGGGGCCAAGCACAGATACGCAGTATTTT. Translating gives CSARDGGPSTDTQYF. V gene TRBV20-1 combines with J gene TRBJ2-3, with a tentative D call TRBD2 (7 bases). The V and J ends lost 0 bases and 0 bases respectively, with 10 bases between them. This CDR3 is 15 amino acids long. Per the germline V gene, CDR1 is DFQATT and CDR2 is SNEGSKA (reference sequence).

This sequence joins TRBV3-1 and TRBJ2-7; perhaps TRBD2 as D (6 bases). V lost 4 bases to trimming and J lost 3 bases, with 16 bases between them. This CDR3 is built from 15 residues. Per germline, CDR1 LGHDT and CDR2 YNNKEL (reference sequence). This chain's CDR3 is CASSREASGFYEQYF. The CDR3 DNA is TGTGCCAGCAGCCGAGAGGCGAGCGGGTTCTACGAGCAGTACTTC.

V gene TRBV6-6 combines with J gene TRBJ2-3; 7 nucleotides match TRBD1. The germline gives CDR1 MNHNY, CDR2 SVGAGI (reference sequence). J lost 4 bases, V lost 6 bases, and 7 bases had no gene match. The CDR3 is 14 residues long. The CDR3 DNA reads as TGTGCCAGCAGCCAACAAGGGGGCGCAGATACGCAGTATTTT. The encoded protein is CASSQQGGADTQYF.

Of note for this clonotype: One end of the junction is discordant with germline, which a read error may explain. This sequence joins TRBV6-4 and TRBJ2-3, with D maybe TRBD2 (6 bases). Per the germline V gene, CDR1 is MRHNA and CDR2 is SNTAGT. The CDR3 is 13 amino acids. The DNA for the CDR3 is TGTGCCAGCGGGGACTCTAGCACAGGTACGCAGTATTTT. Protein sequence: CASGDSSTGTQYF.

V gene TRBV24-1 combines with J gene TRBJ2-7, with D uncertain. The end of the DNA is better explained by TRBJ2-5, so the J call may be wrong. Germline CDR1 reads KGHDR; CDR2 reads SFDVKD. This CDR3 is 16 amino acids long. Here the CDR3 DNA reads TGTGCCACCAGTGATGCTGACAAGGCCTACCAAGAGACCCAGTACTTC. Amino acids: CATSDADKAYQETQYF.

For this clonotype: The junction shows a germline mismatch at one end, possibly a read error. This chain connects TRBV2 to TRBJ1-4; unclear D gene. The CDR3 has 14 residues. The germline V gene has CDR1 SNHLY and CDR2 FYNNEI. The CDR3 DNA sequence: TGTGCCAGCAGTGCGTCTGCAACTAATGAAAGACTGTTTTTT. Amino acids: CASSASATNERLFF. Complete variable domain (other parts from reference TRBV2 and TRBJ1-4): EPEVTQTPSHQVTQMGQEVILRCVPISNHLYFYWYRQILGQKVEFLVSFYNNEISEKSEIFDDQFSVERPDGSNFTLKIRSTKLEDSAMYFCASSASATNERLFFGSGTQLSVL.

This clonotype was counted a few times. This sequence joins TRBV5-1 and TRBJ2-3, with 8 bases identical to TRBD1. Germline CDR1 SGHRS, CDR2 YFSETQ. This CDR3 region has 14 residues. V lost 3 bases and J lost 5; bases outside the gene matches: 5. The CDR3 nucleotides read TGCGCCAGCAGCTCGGACAGGGCGGGAGATACGCAGTATTTT. Its translation: CASSSDRAGDTQYF.

This clonotype has more than one count but fewer than ten. The chain carries TRBV6-5 and TRBJ1-1, with unresolved D. The CDR3 runs 14 residues. Per germline, CDR1 MNHEY and CDR2 SVGAGI. Trimming left V 2 bases short and J 0 bases short, with 7 bases between. CDR3 region: CASSYAAMNTEAFF. The CDR3 bases are TGTGCCAGCAGTTACGCAGCAATGAACACTGAAGCTTTCTTT.

This clonotype was seen a handful of times. The chain links TRBV5-6 to TRBJ2-7; possibly TRBD1 for D (5 bases). The CDR3 is made up of 13 amino acids. V gave up 5 bases and J gave up 3 bases, with 12 bases separating them. Per the germline V gene, CDR1 is SGHDT and CDR2 is YYEEEE. The CDR3 sequence: CASRDSADYEQYF. The DNA for the CDR3 is TGTGCCAGCAGAGACAGTGCCGACTACGAGCAGTACTTC.

This clonotype was detected a few times. J is TRBJ2-6 and V is TRBV6-2 or TRBV6-3, with TRBD1 matching 9 bases. Germline assignment: CDR1 MNHEY and CDR2 SVGEGT. This CDR3 has 17 amino acids. Trimming removed 4 bases from V and 3 bases from J; junction bases left unmatched: 7. Here the CDR3 reads CASSWWTGVNGANVLTF. CDR3 DNA sequence: TGTGCCAGCAGTTGGTGGACAGGGGTGAATGGGGCCAACGTCCTGACTTTC.

The chain is built from TRBV11-1 and TRBJ2-6; 7 bases line up with TRBD2. Per germline, CDR1 SGHAT and CDR2 FQDESV (reference sequence). The CDR3 length is 18 residues. Germline trimming cut 5 bases from V and 2 bases from J; bases unmatched to any gene: 12. CDR3 in amino acids: CASSPRGVLRAGANVLTF. The CDR3 coding sequence is TGTGCCAGCAGCCCCCGGGGGGTCCTACGAGCTGGGGCCAACGTCCTGACTTTC.

This chain joins TRBV11-1 and TRBJ2-5, with 10 bases fitting TRBD2. The J call is doubtful: the DNA matches TRBJ2-7 better. Germline assignment: CDR1 SGHAT and CDR2 FQDESV (reference sequence). The CDR3 runs to 18 residues. This CDR3 reads CASSSTGYRTSGAYEQYF. DNA of the CDR3: TGTGCCAGCAGCTCCACAGGGTACAGGACTAGCGGAGCCTACGAGCAGTACTTC.

This clonotype was picked up a small number of times. This chain connects TRBV6-1 to TRBJ2-7; 7 bases map to TRBD1. The CDR3 spans 12 residues. Trimming at V came to 1 base and at J to 11 bases, leaving 5 bases not matched to a gene. The V gene's germline CDR1 is MNHNS and CDR2 SASEGT. The DNA for the CDR3 is TGTGCCAGCAGTGAAGTAACAGGGGTTAAGTACTTC. This sequence encodes CASSEVTGVKYF.

The chain links TRBV20-1 to TRBJ2-1, with TRBD1 matching 7 bases. The CDR3 has 15 amino acids. Germline V gene sequence: CDR1 DFQATT, CDR2 SNEGSKA (reference sequence). Trimming removed 6 bases from V and 5 bases from J; junction bases left unmatched: 13. CDR3 coding DNA: TGCAGTGCCGGTACGGGCAGGGGGACCAACAATGAGCAGTTCTTC. It is translated as CSAGTGRGTNNEQFF.